This T cell receptor beta chain was recorded in a study of T cells in localized non-small cell lung cancer. The V and J ends lost 1 base and 7 bases respectively, with 11 bases between them. Per the germline V gene, CDR1 is SGHTA and CDR2 is FQGNSA. This CDR3 has 13 amino acids. TCRdb keeps only in-frame clones here, not all; method: immunoSEQ multiplex PCR. The sample holds 20,000 or so clones; approximately 90% are singletons and the top ten take 6.9%. Details on this clone: Its antigen remains unknown.

Study-level points and caveats: Longer overall survival was seen with higher T cell density measured in blood.

The TCR originated in a woman aged 40-69 years with stage I lung adenocarcinoma. J is TRBJ2-7 and V is TRBV7-2; D might be TRBD1 (6 bases). The sequencing used peripheral blood, collected before any cancer treatment. The CDR3, as DNA: TGTGCCAGCAGCTTAGGCCACAGGGATGAGCAGTACTTC. This codes for CASSLGHRDEQYF. Complete variable domain (other parts from reference TRBV7-2 and TRBJ2-7): GAGVSQSPSNKVTEKGKDVELRCDPISGHTALYWYRQSLGQGLEFLIYFQGNSAPDKSGLPSDRFSAERTGGSVSTLTIQRTQQEDSAVYLCASSLGHRDEQYFGPGTRLTVT.